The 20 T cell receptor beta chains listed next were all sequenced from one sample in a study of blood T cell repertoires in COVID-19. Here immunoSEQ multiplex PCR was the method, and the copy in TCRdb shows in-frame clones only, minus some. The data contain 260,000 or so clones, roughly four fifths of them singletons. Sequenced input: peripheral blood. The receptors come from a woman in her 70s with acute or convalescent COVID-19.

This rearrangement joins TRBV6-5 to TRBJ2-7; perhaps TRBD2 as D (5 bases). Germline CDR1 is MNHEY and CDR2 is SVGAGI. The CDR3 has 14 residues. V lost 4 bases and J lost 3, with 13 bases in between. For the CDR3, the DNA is TGTGCCAGCAGTTCGCCGGGGATTAACTACGAGCAGTACTTC. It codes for CASSSPGINYEQYF.

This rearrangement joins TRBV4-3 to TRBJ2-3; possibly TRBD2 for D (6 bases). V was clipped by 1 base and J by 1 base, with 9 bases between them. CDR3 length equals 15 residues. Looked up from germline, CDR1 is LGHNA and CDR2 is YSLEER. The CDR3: CASSQGVAGTDTQYF. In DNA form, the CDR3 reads TGCGCCAGCAGCCAAGGGGTAGCGGGCACAGATACGCAGTATTTT.

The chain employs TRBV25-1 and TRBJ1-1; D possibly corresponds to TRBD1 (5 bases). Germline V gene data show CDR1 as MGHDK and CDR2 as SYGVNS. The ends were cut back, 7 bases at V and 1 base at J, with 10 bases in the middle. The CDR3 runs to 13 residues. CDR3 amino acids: CASTQGGNTEAFF. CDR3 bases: TGTGCCAGCACCCAGGGAGGGAACACTGAAGCTTTCTTT.

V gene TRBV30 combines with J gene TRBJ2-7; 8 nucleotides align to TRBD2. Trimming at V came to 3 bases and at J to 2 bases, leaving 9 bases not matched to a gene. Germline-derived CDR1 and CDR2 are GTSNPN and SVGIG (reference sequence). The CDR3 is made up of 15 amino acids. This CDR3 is CAWSRGGADTYEQYF. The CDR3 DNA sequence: TGTGCCTGGAGCCGGGGGGGGGCAGACACCTACGAGCAGTACTTC.

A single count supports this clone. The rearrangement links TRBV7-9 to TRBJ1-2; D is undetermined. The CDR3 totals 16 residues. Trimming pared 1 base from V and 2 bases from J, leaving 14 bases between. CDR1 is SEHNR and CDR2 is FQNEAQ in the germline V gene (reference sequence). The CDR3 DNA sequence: TGTGCCAGCAGCTTAGGAGAATTGGTTGCCAACTATGGCTACACCTTC. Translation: CASSLGELVANYGYTF.

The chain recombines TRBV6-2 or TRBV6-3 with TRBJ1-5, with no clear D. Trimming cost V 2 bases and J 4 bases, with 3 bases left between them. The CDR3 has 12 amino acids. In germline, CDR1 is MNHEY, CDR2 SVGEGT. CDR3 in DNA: TGTGCCAGCAGTTACCATAATCAGCCCCAGCATTTT. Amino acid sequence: CASSYHNQPQHF.

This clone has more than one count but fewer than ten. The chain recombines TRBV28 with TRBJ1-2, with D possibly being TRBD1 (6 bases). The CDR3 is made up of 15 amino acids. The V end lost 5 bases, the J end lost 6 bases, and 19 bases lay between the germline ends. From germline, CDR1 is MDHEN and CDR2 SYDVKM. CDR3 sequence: CASSVSAAGENGYTF. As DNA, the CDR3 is TGTGCCAGCAGTGTGAGTGCGGCAGGGGAAAATGGCTACACCTTC.

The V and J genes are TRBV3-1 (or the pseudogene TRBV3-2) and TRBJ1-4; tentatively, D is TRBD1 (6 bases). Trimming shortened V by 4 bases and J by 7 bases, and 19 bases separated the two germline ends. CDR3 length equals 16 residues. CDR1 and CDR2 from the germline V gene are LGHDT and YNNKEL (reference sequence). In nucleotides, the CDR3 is TGTGCCAGCAGCCCGCTGTCAGGGGCCGTTAGTGAAAAACTGTTTTTT. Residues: CASSPLSGAVSEKLFF.

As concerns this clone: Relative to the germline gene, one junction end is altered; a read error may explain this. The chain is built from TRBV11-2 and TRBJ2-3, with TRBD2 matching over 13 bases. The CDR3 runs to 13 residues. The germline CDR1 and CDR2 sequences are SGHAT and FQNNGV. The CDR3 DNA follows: TGTGCCAGCAGCCTGAGGACTAGCGGGGGCGCAGCTTTT. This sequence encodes CASSLRTSGGAAF.

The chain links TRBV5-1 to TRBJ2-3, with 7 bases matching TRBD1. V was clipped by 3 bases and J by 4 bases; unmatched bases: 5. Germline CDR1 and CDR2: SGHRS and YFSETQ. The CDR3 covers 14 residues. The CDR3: CASSYDRVADTQYF. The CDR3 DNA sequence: TGCGCCAGCAGCTACGACAGGGTAGCAGATACGCAGTATTTT.

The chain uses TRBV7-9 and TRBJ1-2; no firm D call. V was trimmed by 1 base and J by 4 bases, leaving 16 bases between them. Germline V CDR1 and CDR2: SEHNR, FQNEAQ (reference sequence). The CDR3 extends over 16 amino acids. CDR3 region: CASSLELLLATYGYTF. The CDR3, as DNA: TGTGCCAGCAGCTTAGAATTGCTTTTAGCGACCTATGGCTACACCTTC. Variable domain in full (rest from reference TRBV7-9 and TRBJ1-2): DTGVSQNPRHKITKRGQNVTFRCDPISEHNRLYWYRQTLGQGPEFLTYFQNEAQLEKSRLLSDRFSAERPKGSFSTLEIQRTEQGDSAMYLCASSLELLLATYGYTFGSGTRLTVV.

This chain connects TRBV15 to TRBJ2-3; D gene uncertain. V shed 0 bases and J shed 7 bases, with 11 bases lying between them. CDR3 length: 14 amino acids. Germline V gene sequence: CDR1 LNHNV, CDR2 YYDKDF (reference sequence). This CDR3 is CATSRDPLVNTQYF. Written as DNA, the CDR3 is TGTGCCACCAGCAGAGATCCCCTAGTGAATACGCAGTATTTT.

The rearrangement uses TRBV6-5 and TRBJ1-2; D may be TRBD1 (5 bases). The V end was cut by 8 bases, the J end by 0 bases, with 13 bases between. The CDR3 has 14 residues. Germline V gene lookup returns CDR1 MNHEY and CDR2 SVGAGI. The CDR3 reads CASQQGNTNYGYTF. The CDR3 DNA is TGTGCCAGCCAGCAGGGAAATACTAACTATGGCTACACCTTC.

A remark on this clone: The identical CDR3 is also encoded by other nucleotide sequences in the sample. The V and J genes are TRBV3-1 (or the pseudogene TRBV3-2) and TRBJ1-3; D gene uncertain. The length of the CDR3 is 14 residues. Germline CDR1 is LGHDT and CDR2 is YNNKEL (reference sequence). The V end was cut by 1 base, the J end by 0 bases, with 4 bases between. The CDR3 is CASSQGLSGNTIYF. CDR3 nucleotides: TGTGCCAGCAGCCAAGGTCTCTCTGGAAACACCATATATTTT.

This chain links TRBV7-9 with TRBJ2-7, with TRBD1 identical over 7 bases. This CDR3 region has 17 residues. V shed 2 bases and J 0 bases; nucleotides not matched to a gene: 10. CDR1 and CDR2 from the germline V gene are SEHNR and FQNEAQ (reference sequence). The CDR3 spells CASSLYPTGRSSYEQYF. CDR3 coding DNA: TGTGCCAGCAGCTTATATCCGACAGGGCGGAGCTCCTACGAGCAGTACTTC.

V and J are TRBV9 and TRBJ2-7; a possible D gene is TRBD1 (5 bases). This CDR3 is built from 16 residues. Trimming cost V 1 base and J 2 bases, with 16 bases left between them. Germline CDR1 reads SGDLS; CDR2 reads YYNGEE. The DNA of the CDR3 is TGTGCCAGCAGCGTATTAACAGGAGCCCCTACCTACGAGCAGTACTTC. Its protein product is CASSVLTGAPTYEQYF. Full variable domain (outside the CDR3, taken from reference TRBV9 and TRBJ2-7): DSGVTQTPKHLITATGQRVTLRCSPRSGDLSVYWYQQSLDQGLQFLIQYYNGEERAKGNILERFSAQQFPDLHSELNLSSLELGDSALYFCASSVLTGAPTYEQYFGPGTRLTVT.

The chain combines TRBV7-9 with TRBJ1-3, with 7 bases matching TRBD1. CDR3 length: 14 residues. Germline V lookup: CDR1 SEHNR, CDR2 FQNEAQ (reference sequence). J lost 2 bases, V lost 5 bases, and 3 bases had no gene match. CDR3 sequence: CASSLQGTGNTIYF. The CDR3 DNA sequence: TGTGCCAGCAGCCTACAGGGGACTGGAAACACCATATATTTT.

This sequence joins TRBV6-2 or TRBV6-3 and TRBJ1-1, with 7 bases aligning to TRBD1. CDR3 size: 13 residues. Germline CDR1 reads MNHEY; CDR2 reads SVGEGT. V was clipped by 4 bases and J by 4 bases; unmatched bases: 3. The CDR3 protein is CASSFPGGTEAFF. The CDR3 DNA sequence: TGTGCCAGCAGTTTCCCAGGGGGCACTGAAGCTTTCTTT.

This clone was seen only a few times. CDR3 amino acids: CASSPWTGGLYGYTF. The CDR3 DNA reads as TGTGCCAGCAGCCCTTGGACAGGGGGCCTATATGGCTACACCTTC. The rearrangement links TRBV14 to TRBJ1-2; 11 nucleotides match TRBD1. Germline assignment: CDR1 SGHDN and CDR2 FVKESK. Germline trimming cut 4 bases from V and 5 bases from J; bases unmatched to any gene: 6. This CDR3 is 15 amino acids long.

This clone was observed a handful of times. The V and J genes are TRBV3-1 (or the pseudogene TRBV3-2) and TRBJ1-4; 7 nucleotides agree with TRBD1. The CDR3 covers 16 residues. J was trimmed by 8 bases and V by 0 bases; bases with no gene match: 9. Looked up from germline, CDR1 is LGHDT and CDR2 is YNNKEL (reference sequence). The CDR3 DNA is TGTGCCAGCAGCCAAGATAGGGTCAGGGGGAGAGAAAAACTGTTTTTT. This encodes CASSQDRVRGREKLFF.